The present T cell receptor (beta chain) was sequenced within a study of control samples from healthy donors and cancer patients. The repertoire was sequenced with immunoSEQ multiplex PCR; TCRdb's copy has only in-frame clones and lacks some. The sample has some 100,000 clones; 85% to 90% are singletons. Germline CDR1 reads LGHDT; CDR2 reads YNNKEL (reference sequence). Trimming removed 0 bases at V and 8 bases at J, with 7 bases between. This CDR3 contains 12 residues. The source is a woman aged 45-59 years in good health. Material: blood. This rearrangement joins TRBV3-1 (or the pseudogene TRBV3-2) to TRBJ1-2; no clear D. The CDR3 here is CASSQDVRGYTF. The CDR3 DNA is TGTGCCAGCAGCCAAGACGTCAGGGGCTACACCTTC.